The rows below give T cell receptor beta chains drawn from one sample of a study of blood T cell repertoires in COVID-19. Measured with immunoSEQ multiplex PCR; TCRdb has only the in-frame clones, and not every one. The repertoire holds over 50,000 clones, with about 90% as singletons. The sequenced sample consisted of peripheral blood. All receptors derive from a man aged 50 or older with active COVID-19. CDR3s include the opening cysteine and the closing phenylalanine or tryptophan. The D gene is left open where the match is weak. The size of a clone is reported for some rows only, either as once, few or many, or as a class for expanded clones.

clone size	J gene	D gene	V gene	CDR3 protein	CDR3 DNA
-	TRBJ2-6	TRBD2	TRBV5-4	CASSLGLAGELGANVLTF	TGTGCCAGCAGCTTGGGACTAGCGGGAGAATTAGGGGCCAACGTCCTGACTTTC
-	TRBJ2-2	-	TRBV18	CASSPGPGELFF	TGTGCCAGCTCACCAGGGCCCGGGGAGCTGTTTTTT
-	TRBJ1-2	-	TRBV19	CASSIKNYGYTF	TGTGCCAGTAGTATTAAAAACTATGGCTACACCTTC
-	TRBJ2-3	-	TRBV28	CASSPPIIGVDTQYF	TGTGCCAGCAGTCCGCCGATTATCGGAGTCGATACGCAGTATTTT
-	TRBJ2-3	TRBD2	TRBV24-1	CATSDLRRGGLTQYF	TGTGCCACCAGTGATTTGCGTCGGGGGGGCCTTACGCAGTATTTT
-	TRBJ2-5	-	TRBV5-1	CASSLVPYQETQYF	TGCGCCAGCAGCTTGGTTCCTTACCAAGAGACCCAGTACTTC
-	TRBJ2-1	TRBD2	TRBV11-2	CASSATSAGNEQFF	TGTGCCAGCAGCGCGACTAGCGCGGGTAATGAGCAGTTCTTC
-	TRBJ1-1	-	TRBV5-4	CASSLGEGWAAFF	TGTGCCAGCAGCTTGGGGGAGGGTTGGGCAGCTTTCTTT
-	TRBJ2-7	-	TRBV7-2	CASSNGWAYEQYF	TGTGCCAGCAGCAACGGTTGGGCTTACGAGCAGTACTTC
-	TRBJ1-2	-	TRBV3-1/TRBV3-2	CASSHEGGYTF	TGTGCCAGCAGCCACGAGGGAGGCTACACCTTC
-	TRBJ2-1	TRBD2	TRBV6-2/TRBV6-3	CASSALRGGQGEQFF	TGTGCCAGCAGTGCCTTGCGGGGGGGCCAAGGTGAGCAGTTCTTC
-	TRBJ2-1	TRBD2	TRBV7-8	CASSLRGLAGVRSYNEQFF	TGTGCCAGCAGCTTACGGGGACTAGCGGGAGTGCGCTCCTACAATGAGCAGTTCTTC
-	TRBJ2-1	TRBD2	TRBV7-2	CASSLQLTSGPYNEQFF	TGTGCCAGCAGCTTACAGTTGACTAGCGGGCCTTACAATGAGCAGTTCTTC
-	TRBJ2-7	-	TRBV1	CTSSPEENEQYF	TGCACCAGCAGCCCCGAGGAAAACGAGCAGTACTTC
-	TRBJ2-3	-	TRBV3-1/TRBV3-2	CASSQGVAGTDTQYF	TGTGCCAGCAGCCAAGGGGTAGCGGGCACAGATACGCAGTATTTT
-	TRBJ2-3	TRBD1	TRBV7-6	CASSLGQGYDTQYF	TGTGCCAGCAGCCTAGGACAGGGATACGATACGCAGTATTTT
-	TRBJ1-4	TRBD1	TRBV2	CASMKDRTNEKLFF	TGTGCCAGCATGAAGGACAGGACTAATGAAAAACTGTTTTTT
-	TRBJ2-2	-	TRBV19	CASSQQPNTGELFF	TGTGCCAGTAGTCAACAGCCGAACACCGGGGAGCTGTTTTTT
-	TRBJ1-1	-	TRBV14	CASSHAQRWDTEAFF	TGTGCCAGCAGCCATGCTCAGAGGTGGGACACTGAAGCTTTCTTT
-	TRBJ2-6	-	TRBV4-3	CASSQDLESNVLTF	TGCGCCAGCAGCCAAGATTTGGAGAGCAACGTCCTGACTTTC
-	TRBJ1-5	-	TRBV15	CATSRDPKDSPHF	TGTGCCACCAGCAGAGATCCTAAGGACAGCCCGCATTTT
-	TRBJ1-2	-	TRBV7-6	CASSLAMAAGYTF	TGTGCCAGCAGCTTAGCCATGGCGGCTGGCTACACCTTC
-	TRBJ2-7	-	TRBV5-4	CASSSQGLSGEQYF	TGTGCCAGCAGCTCCCAAGGACTATCTGGCGAGCAGTACTTC
few	TRBJ2-5	-	TRBV21-1	CASIQGTQETQYF	TGTGCCAGCATCCAGGGGACGCAAGAGACCCAGTACTTC
-	TRBJ1-1	-	TRBV28	CASSFWGRGRSWAEAFF	TGTGCCAGCAGTTTTTGGGGCAGGGGCCGTTCGTGGGCTGAAGCTTTCTTT
-	TRBJ1-1	-	TRBV3-1/TRBV3-2	CASSLEDRVNTEAFF	TGTGCCAGCAGCCTAGAGGACAGAGTTAACACTGAAGCTTTCTTT
-	TRBJ1-1	-	TRBV6-6	CASTFATGNTEAFF	TGTGCCAGCACTTTCGCTACAGGGAACACTGAAGCTTTCTTT
-	TRBJ1-1	-	TRBV3-1/TRBV3-2	CASSLPVGGSSIFF	TGTGCCAGCAGCCTCCCAGTTGGGGGGTCCAGTATATTCTTT
-	TRBJ2-2	TRBD2	TRBV14	CASSHMGLAGGPGELFF	TGTGCCAGCAGCCACATGGGACTAGCGGGAGGTCCCGGGGAGCTGTTTTTT
-	TRBJ2-1	-	TRBV19	CASSIRSGPYNEQFF	TGTGCCAGTAGTATCCGCAGCGGCCCCTACAATGAGCAGTTCTTC
-	TRBJ2-7	TRBD1	TRBV18	CASSGTGSYEQYF	TGTGCCAGCTCCGGGACAGGGTCCTACGAGCAGTACTTC
once	TRBJ2-7	-	TRBV5-1	CASSSRQVRNSYEQYF	TGCGCCAGCAGCTCCAGGCAGGTACGAAACTCCTACGAGCAGTACTTC
-	TRBJ2-1	-	TRBV5-5	CASSLFSRAYNEQFF	TGTGCCAGCAGCTTGTTTAGCAGGGCCTACAATGAGCAGTTCTTC
medium-sized	TRBJ1-2	-	TRBV29-1	CSVDDSYGYTF	TGCAGCGTTGACGACAGCTATGGCTACACCTTC
-	TRBJ2-7	TRBD1	TRBV5-1	CASSPDRGIQVEQYF	TGCGCCAGCAGCCCGGACAGGGGGATCCAGGTCGAGCAGTACTTC
-	TRBJ1-2	TRBD1	TRBV10-2	CASSQDRGYGYTF	TGCGCCAGCAGCCAGGACAGGGGCTATGGCTACACCTTC
-	TRBJ2-3	TRBD2	TRBV19	CARPAPGLAGGRYF	TGTGCCAGACCTGCCCCGGGACTAGCGGGGGGACGGTATTTT
-	TRBJ1-3	-	TRBV19	CASIPRGARNTIYF	TGTGCCAGCATCCCCCGCGGGGCGAGAAACACCATATATTTT
few	TRBJ2-1	TRBD2	TRBV3-1/TRBV3-2	CASSQDNPGGNEQFF	TGTGCCAGCAGCCAAGATAATCCGGGGGGGAATGAGCAGTTCTTC
-	TRBJ1-2	-	TRBV12-3/TRBV12-4	CASSLRTSSSYTF	TGTGCCAGCAGTTTGCGGACATCCAGTAGCTACACCTTC
-	TRBJ2-1	-	TRBV2	CASSERDEQFF	TGTGCCAGCAGTGAGCGCGATGAGCAGTTCTTC
once	TRBJ2-3	TRBD2	TRBV5-4	CASSLRTSGGAKDTQYF	TGTGCCAGCAGCTTGAGGACTAGCGGGGGGGCCAAAGATACGCAGTATTTT
-	TRBJ2-2	TRBD1	TRBV18	CASSRDRTGELFF	TGTGCCAGCTCCCGGGACAGGACCGGGGAGCTGTTTTTT
-	TRBJ2-1	-	TRBV11-1	CASSPLVSQSYNEQFF	TGTGCCAGCAGCCCTCTAGTTAGTCAATCCTACAATGAGCAGTTCTTC
-	TRBJ2-1	-	TRBV4-1	CASSLEGGSGLSFF	TGCGCCAGCAGTCTCGAAGGCGGGTCGGGGTTGTCGTTCTTC
-	TRBJ2-4	-	TRBV15	CATSRGLGPRRNIQYF	TGTGCCACCAGCAGAGGTCTTGGCCCCCGGAGAAACATTCAGTACTTC
few	TRBJ2-7	TRBD1	TRBV12-3/TRBV12-4	CASSLGGTYEQYF	TGTGCCAGCAGCTTAGGGGGCACCTACGAGCAGTACTTC
-	TRBJ2-1	TRBD1	TRBV11-3	CASSYGTGAWGEQFF	TGTGCCAGCAGCTACGGGACAGGGGCGTGGGGTGAGCAGTTCTTC
-	TRBJ1-1	-	TRBV10-1	CASSEGRGRLAFF	TGCGCCAGCAGTGAGGGTCGAGGGAGGCTCGCTTTCTTT
-	TRBJ2-7	-	TRBV4-3	CASSQEEGWGIYEQYF	TGCGCCAGCAGCCAAGAAGAGGGATGGGGAATTTACGAGCAGTACTTC
-	TRBJ1-3	TRBD1	TRBV28	CASSVYQGAGNTIYF	TGTGCCAGCAGCGTCTACCAGGGGGCTGGAAACACCATATATTTT
-	TRBJ2-3	TRBD2	TRBV25-1	CASSEEGQAGGPTDTQYF	TGTGCCAGCAGTGAAGAAGGGCAGGCGGGAGGGCCGACAGATACGCAGTATTTT
-	TRBJ2-2	-	TRBV10-3	CAISLQGGTGELFF	TGTGCCATCAGTCTACAGGGCGGGACCGGGGAGCTGTTTTTT